The rows below give T cell receptor beta chains drawn from one sample of a study of blood T cells in healthy people across ages. TCRdb reprocessed the 5' RACE reads with MiXCR, giving one entry per CDR3 protein. The repertoire has approximately 800,000 distinct CDR3 sequences, 35% to 40% of them found once; the top ten carry 10% to 15%. Sequencing was carried out using blood. All receptors derive from a man between 18 and 35 years old in good health. Each CDR3 is given with its conserved first and last residue. A D gene is named only where the DNA matches it firmly. Size values are once, few and many counts, or a class for expanded clones, and some rows have none.

j_call | clone_size | d_call | v_call | cdr3_aa | cdr3_nt
TRBJ1-1 | - | - | TRBV7-2 | CASSLRTESEAFF | TGTGCCAGCAGCTTACGAACAGAGAGTGAAGCTTTCTTT
TRBJ1-1 | - | - | TRBV5-5 | CASSRTGNKNTEAFF | TGTGCCAGCAGCAGGACGGGGAACAAAAACACTGAAGCTTTCTTT
TRBJ2-3 | few | TRBD2 | TRBV6-2/TRBV6-3 | CASRWGLVPLDTQYF | TGTGCCAGCAGATGGGGACTAGTCCCCCTCGATACGCAGTATTTT
TRBJ2-3 | - | - | TRBV20-1 | CSVSRAGTLTDTQYF | TGCAGTGTTTCGAGAGCGGGGACACTCACAGATACGCAGTATTTT
TRBJ2-3 | few | - | TRBV12-3/TRBV12-4 | CASSWTRADTQYF | TGTGCCAGCAGCTGGACCCGTGCAGATACGCAGTATTTT
TRBJ2-7 | - | TRBD1 | TRBV25-1 | CASSATGTGDLEQYF | TGTGCCAGCAGTGCCACTGGGACAGGGGATCTCGAGCAGTACTTC
TRBJ2-5 | - | - | TRBV7-2 | CASSLESGQQETQYF | TGTGCCAGCAGCTTAGAATCAGGACAGCAGGAGACCCAGTACTTC
TRBJ1-5 | - | - | TRBV15 | CATSSARNQPQHF | TGTGCCACCAGCAGCGCGAGGAATCAGCCCCAGCATTTT
TRBJ2-3 | - | - | TRBV6-5 | CASREGRDNPTDTQYF | TGTGCCAGCAGGGAGGGCCGGGACAACCCCACAGATACGCAGTATTTT
TRBJ2-7 | - | TRBD1 | TRBV5-1 | CASSGTGGLTYEQYF | TGCGCCAGCAGCGGAACAGGGGGCTTGACCTACGAGCAGTACTTC
TRBJ2-2 | - | - | TRBV20-1 | CSARDSHTGELFF | TGCAGTGCAAGGGACTCCCACACCGGGGAGCTGTTTTTT
TRBJ2-7 | - | - | TRBV10-3 | CAIRDRPNEQYF | TGTGCCATCAGAGACCGGCCGAATGAGCAGTACTTC
TRBJ2-5 | many | - | TRBV20-1 | CSATPFGRETQYF | TGCAGTGCTACCCCTTTTGGGCGGGAGACCCAGTACTTC
TRBJ2-5 | many | - | TRBV9 | CASSVGLGQRETQYF | TGTGCCAGCAGCGTAGGACTTGGCCAGCGGGAGACCCAGTACTTC
TRBJ2-2 | - | - | TRBV4-2 | CASSQDPLILTNTGELFF | TGTGCCAGCAGCCAAGATCCGCTTATCCTGACCAACACCGGGGAGTTGTTTTTT
TRBJ1-5 | - | - | TRBV5-1 | CASRGGDNQPQHF | TGCGCCAGCAGGGGGGGAGACAATCAGCCCCAGCATTTT
TRBJ2-5 | few | - | TRBV20-1 | CSAREGLEQYF | TGCAGTGCTAGAGAGGGCCTAGAGCAGTACTTC
TRBJ2-5 | - | TRBD2 | TRBV25-1 | CASAGGQETQYF | TGTGCCAGCGCGGGGGGGCAGGAGACCCAGTACTTC
TRBJ2-5 | - | TRBD1 | TRBV6-2/TRBV6-3 | CASSCSPDREETQYF | TGTGCCAGCAGTTGCTCACCTGACAGGGAGGAGACCCAGTACTTC
TRBJ2-5 | few | TRBD2 | TRBV20-1 | CSARGLADNNEQYF | TGCAGTGCTAGAGGCCTAGCGGACAACAATGAGCAGTACTTC